This is a list of T cell receptor beta chains from one sample in a study of blood T cell repertoires in COVID-19. TCRdb's copy holds only in-frame clones and misses some; the assay was immunoSEQ multiplex PCR. The table has more than 95,000 clones, about 74% seen once. Source material: peripheral blood. These TCRs come from an elderly man with COVID-19, enrolled during active disease. Both conserved end residues are trimmed from each CDR3.

j_gene,v_gene,CDR3aa
TRBJ2-3,TRBV5-1,ASSWLAGDGTDTQY
TRBJ1-1,TRBV28,ASSSGAGAGAEAF
TRBJ1-5,TRBV19,ASRSPRQDNQPQH
TRBJ1-1,TRBV24-1,ATSGADMNTEAF
TRBJ1-5,TRBV10-2,ASTSGQGSQPQH
TRBJ1-6,TRBV6-5,ASSLFLGSPLH
TRBJ1-1,TRBV30,AWSVMGASTAF
TRBJ2-3,TRBV2,ASSEGHSGGSGRGEDTQY
TRBJ2-4,TRBV29-1,SVEVAGGNIQY
TRBJ1-5,TRBV2,ASSEEGSQPQH
TRBJ1-3,TRBV3-1/TRBV3-2,ASSQGTAGNTIY
TRBJ2-3,TRBV20-1,SASRLGHEDTQY
TRBJ1-6,TRBV2,ASSDRQGYMGYNSPLH
TRBJ2-1,TRBV12-3/TRBV12-4,ASIAGLANEQF